A selection of T cell receptor beta chains follows, all from one sample in a study of shared clonotypes between healthy human individuals. Libraries were prepared by immunoSEQ multiplex PCR; TCRdb keeps only in-frame clonotypes and omits some of them. There are approximately 940,000 clones in the sample; more than 75% occur only once, and over 1.3% lies in the top ten. Sequencing was done on a sample of memory CD4+ T cells sorted from blood. The source of these receptors is a man aged 18 to 30 in good health. Both conserved end residues are part of each CDR3. D genes are given only for firm matches. Only part of the rows carry a size: once, few, many, or a class if the clone is expanded.

CDR3nt | CDR3aa | d_gene | j_gene | v_gene | abundance | len
TGTGCCAGCAGCTCCCTTACAGGGGGCGGTTCACCCCTCCACTTT | CASSSLTGGGSPLHF | TRBD1 | TRBJ1-6 | TRBV5-6 | NA | 15
TGTGCCAGCAGCTTTGGGGGGGCCGGCGAGCAGTACTTC | CASSFGGAGEQYF | NA | TRBJ2-7 | TRBV7-2 | NA | 13
TGTGCCAGCTCACGTAATACAGGGGGCGAGGATGGCTACACCTTC | CASSRNTGGEDGYTF | TRBD1 | TRBJ1-2 | TRBV18 | once | 15
TGTGCCAGCTCACCACCGTCCTCAAACACCGGGGAGCTGTTTTTT | CASSPPSSNTGELFF | NA | TRBJ2-2 | TRBV18 | NA | 15
TGTGCCAGCAGTGTGGGGACAGGGGGCATAACCGGGGAGCTGTTTTTT | CASSVGTGGITGELFF | TRBD1 | TRBJ2-2 | TRBV6-1 | few | 16
TGTGCCAGCAGCGTCCGGGGGGTGGAAACAGATACGCAGTATTTT | CASSVRGVETDTQYF | TRBD2 | TRBJ2-3 | TRBV9 | few | 15
TGTGCCAGCAGCCCGTTTAGCGGCTCAGATACGCAGTATTTT | CASSPFSGSDTQYF | NA | TRBJ2-3 | TRBV7-9 | NA | 14
TGTGCCAGCAGTACGATAGAAACAGACGCTTTCTTT | CASSTIETDAFF | NA | TRBJ1-1 | TRBV5-4 | NA | 12
TGTGCCAGCTCACTTGGGACAGGGAAAAATGAGCAGTTCTTC | CASSLGTGKNEQFF | TRBD1 | TRBJ2-1 | TRBV18 | once | 14
TGTGCCAGCAGGGCAGGGCGTAGTGCTTACTACGAGCAGTACTTC | CASRAGRSAYYEQYF | NA | TRBJ2-7 | TRBV6-5 | once | 15
TGTGCCAGCAGCTTAGGAGGGGGGTGGACGCGTAATGAGCAGTTCTTC | CASSLGGGWTRNEQFF | NA | TRBJ2-1 | TRBV7-2 | NA | 16
TGTGCCAGCAGCATAAGGGCGCCCGCGGGAGGAAATGAGCAGTTCTTC | CASSIRAPAGGNEQFF | NA | TRBJ2-1 | TRBV21-1 | NA | 16
TGTGCCAGCAGTTACTCGCCAGGGGGCAACACTGAAGCTTTCTTT | CASSYSPGGNTEAFF | TRBD1 | TRBJ1-1 | TRBV6-5 | NA | 15
TGTGCCAGCAGCGCCCTAACAGGGAATAACTATGGCTACACCTTC | CASSALTGNNYGYTF | NA | TRBJ1-2 | TRBV5-6 | NA | 15
TGTGCCAGCAGCTTAAGAGGGAACCACTACGAGCAGTACTTC | CASSLRGNHYEQYF | NA | TRBJ2-7 | TRBV11-1 | few | 14
TGTGCCAGCAGCGTAGGACAGGGGGTTTCCTACGAGCAGTACTTC | CASSVGQGVSYEQYF | TRBD1 | TRBJ2-7 | TRBV9 | many | 15
TGTGCCAGCAGCTCTCGGTTGGGACAGGGGAACAATGAGCAGTTCTTC | CASSSRLGQGNNEQFF | TRBD1 | TRBJ2-1 | TRBV5-4 | NA | 16
TGTGCCAGCAGGGGTTTCGGGACTAGCGGTACCGGGGAGCTGTTTTTT | CASRGFGTSGTGELFF | TRBD2 | TRBJ2-2 | TRBV6-6 | many | 16
TGTGCCAGCAGCTCCCTCTCAGGGGGAGAGACCCAGTACTTC | CASSSLSGGETQYF | TRBD1 | TRBJ2-5 | TRBV7-3 | NA | 14
TGTGCCAGCAGCCTTCGGGACAGGCCCAACTATGGCTACACCTTC | CASSLRDRPNYGYTF | TRBD1 | TRBJ1-2 | TRBV7-8 | NA | 15
TGTGCCAGCAGCATACCACCGATTGATGAGCAGTTCTTC | CASSIPPIDEQFF | NA | TRBJ2-1 | TRBV11-2 | many | 13
TGTGCCAGTAGTAACGTGGACAGGGTAGGGGGTACTGAAGCTTTCTTT | CASSNVDRVGGTEAFF | TRBD1 | TRBJ1-1 | TRBV19 | NA | 16
TGTGCCAGCAGTTACTCGAATCAGGGAGACCAGCCCCAGCATTTT | CASSYSNQGDQPQHF | NA | TRBJ1-5 | TRBV6-5 | NA | 15
TGCGCCAGCAGCTTGGGGGTGGAGGGAGTCTACGAGCAGTACTTC | CASSLGVEGVYEQYF | NA | TRBJ2-7 | TRBV5-1 | NA | 15
TGCGCCAGCAGCTTGACTTCGGGCTCTAGCACAGATACGCAGTATTTT | CASSLTSGSSTDTQYF | NA | TRBJ2-3 | TRBV5-1 | NA | 16
TGTGCCAGCAGCGTAGGGACAGCGAACACCGGGGAGCTGTTTTTT | CASSVGTANTGELFF | NA | TRBJ2-2 | TRBV9 | once | 15
TGTGCCAGTAAATTGGGCACCGCGACCTATGGCTACACCTTC | CASKLGTATYGYTF | NA | TRBJ1-2 | TRBV19 | NA | 14
TGTGCCAGCAGCCGCCGGGGGGGCAACGACGAGCAGTACTTC | CASSRRGGNDEQYF | TRBD2 | TRBJ2-7 | TRBV7-3 | NA | 14
TGTGCCAGTAGTACAGGTTCCGGGGAGACCCAGTACTTC | CASSTGSGETQYF | NA | TRBJ2-5 | TRBV19 | NA | 13
TGCGCCAGCAGCTCGACCGGGGGGACTGAAGCTTTCTTT | CASSSTGGTEAFF | NA | TRBJ1-1 | TRBV5-1 | NA | 13
TGTGCCAGCAGCTTGGTAGGAGGGATGGAAGCTTTCTTT | CASSLVGGMEAFF | NA | TRBJ1-1 | TRBV5-6 | NA | 13
TGTGCCAGCAGCTTAGAACACGGGAGTGGGGACAATGAGCAGTTCTTC | CASSLEHGSGDNEQFF | NA | TRBJ2-1 | TRBV7-8 | NA | 16
TGTGCCAGCAGCCAAGGGACCTCGGACGAGCAGTACTTC | CASSQGTSDEQYF | NA | TRBJ2-7 | TRBV9 | NA | 13
TGTGCCAGCAGTTACTCTAGGGCGGGTTACGAGCAGTACTTC | CASSYSRAGYEQYF | NA | TRBJ2-7 | TRBV6-5 | NA | 14
TGTGCCAGTAGTTTGACAGGGAGCACTGAAGCTTTCTTT | CASSLTGSTEAFF | TRBD1 | TRBJ1-1 | TRBV19 | once | 13
TGTGCCAGCAGTACCCGGGGAGGGGTAGAAGCTTTCTTT | CASSTRGGVEAFF | NA | TRBJ1-1 | TRBV6-6 | many | 13
TGTGCCAGCAGCGAGAGACTCGGTGGGTACGAGCAGTACTTC | CASSERLGGYEQYF | NA | TRBJ2-7 | TRBV5-5 | NA | 14
TGTGCCAGCAGCTTGGAGCACGGTATTTCCTACGAGCAGTACTTC | CASSLEHGISYEQYF | NA | TRBJ2-7 | TRBV5-6 | NA | 15
TGCGCCAGCAGCTTGGGATTTGCAGGGGAAACTGAAGCTTTCTTT | CASSLGFAGETEAFF | NA | TRBJ1-1 | TRBV5-1 | few | 15
TGTGCCAGCAGTTACCCAGCGGGGAGTTGGAACGAGCAGTACTTC | CASSYPAGSWNEQYF | TRBD2 | TRBJ2-7 | TRBV6-6 | NA | 15
TGTGCCAGCAGCCGCACCAGCTCCTCACCCCTCCACTTT | CASSRTSSSPLHF | NA | TRBJ1-6 | TRBV11-2 | NA | 13
TGTGCCAGCAGTCGGTCCCGGGACAGGGGGCAGTTCTTC | CASSRSRDRGQFF | TRBD1 | TRBJ2-1 | TRBV6-5 | NA | 13
TGTGCCAGCAGTGAAGTTAGGACAGGACTTTCGGATAGCAATCAGCCCCAGCATTTT | CASSEVRTGLSDSNQPQHF | TRBD1 | TRBJ1-5 | TRBV2 | NA | 19
TGTGCCAGCAGCTCCCCCTTGGGGACAGCGAATGAAAAACTGTTTTTT | CASSSPLGTANEKLFF | TRBD1 | TRBJ1-4 | TRBV7-9 | NA | 16
TGTGCCAGCAGCTTAGGGGACAGGGGTTCCGGCTACACCTTC | CASSLGDRGSGYTF | TRBD1 | TRBJ1-2 | TRBV7-9 | NA | 14
TGTGCCAGTATGGTCCCCCTTCCCAATCAGCCCCAGCATTTT | CASMVPLPNQPQHF | NA | TRBJ1-5 | TRBV19 | once | 14
TGTGCCAGCAGCCCTAAGGGTCCTAGCGGGCGGGAGACCCAGTACTTC | CASSPKGPSGRETQYF | TRBD2 | TRBJ2-5 | TRBV7-3 | few | 16
TGTGCCAGTAGTCCCGGGACTAGTAGGTACGAGCAGTACTTC | CASSPGTSRYEQYF | TRBD2 | TRBJ2-7 | TRBV19 | NA | 14